Only one count was recorded for the clone carrying this T cell receptor (beta chain). This record belongs to a study of shared clonotypes between healthy human individuals. This CDR3 is 15 amino acids long. The V end was cut by 6 bases, the J end by 2 bases, with 17 bases between. The germline V gene has CDR1 MDHEN and CDR2 SYDVKM. Using immunoSEQ multiplex PCR, the repertoire was profiled, and TCRdb retains in-frame clones only, with some absent. This table has some 2,000,000 clones, 95% appearing once. What was sequenced was naive CD4+ T cells sorted from blood. Subset specified: CD45RA+ positively selected. J is TRBJ2-7 and V is TRBV28; D is perhaps TRBD1 (6 bases). The source is a man aged 18 to 30 in good health. This chain's CDR3 is CASSPTLTGPYEQYF. In nucleotides, the CDR3 is TGTGCCAGCAGCCCGACCCTGACAGGCCCCTACGAGCAGTACTTC.